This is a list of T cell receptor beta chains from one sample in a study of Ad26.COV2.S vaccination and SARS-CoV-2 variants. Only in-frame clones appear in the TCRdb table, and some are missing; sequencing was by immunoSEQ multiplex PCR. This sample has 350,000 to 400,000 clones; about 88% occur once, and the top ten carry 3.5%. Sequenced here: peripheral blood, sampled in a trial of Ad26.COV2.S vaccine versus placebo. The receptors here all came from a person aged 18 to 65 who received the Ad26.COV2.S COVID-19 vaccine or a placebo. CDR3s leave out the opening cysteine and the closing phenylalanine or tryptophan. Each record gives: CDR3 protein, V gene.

CDR3 protein: ASSFGTGTTGNTIY; V gene: TRBV10-2
CDR3 protein: ASSGGQGPLLTYGYT; V gene: TRBV6-1
CDR3 protein: ASSPWGGGEQF; V gene: TRBV12-3/TRBV12-4
CDR3 protein: ATSREVADTQY; V gene: TRBV15
CDR3 protein: SVVIGEGGSEQY; V gene: TRBV29-1
CDR3 protein: ASSSRTGANYGYT; V gene: TRBV9
CDR3 protein: ASSLGSGGDTEAF; V gene: TRBV5-1
CDR3 protein: ASGFGFDEQF; V gene: TRBV12-5
CDR3 protein: ASSSMEPQFYYEQY; V gene: TRBV6-5
CDR3 protein: ASSPGLATYEQY; V gene: TRBV5-1